This TCR beta chain was found in a study of response to subunit inactivated influenza vaccine. Findings and caveats of the study: T cells newly recruited by each seasonal influenza vaccination are few, the authors suggested.

TCRdb recomputed calls from the RT-PCR reads with MiXCR, one row per CDR3 protein. The table shows a few hundred thousand distinct CDR3 sequences, with less than 15% occurring only once. In regard to this clonotype: Its specificity is not known.

Between the trimmed V and J ends, which lost 4 bases and 6 bases, there was a span of 14 bases. The CDR3 extends over 13 amino acids. Germline CDR1 SGDLS, CDR2 YYNGEE. The receptor was isolated from a man aged 50 or older who received an inactivated influenza vaccine. The J gene is TRBJ2-7, the V gene TRBV9; TRBD2 might be the D (6 bases). The sample was PBMCs from blood, taken roughly 13 days after vaccination. CDR3 sequence: CASSRRDSREQYF. The CDR3 bases are TGTGCCAGCAGCAGGCGGGACTCTCGCGAGCAGTACTTC.